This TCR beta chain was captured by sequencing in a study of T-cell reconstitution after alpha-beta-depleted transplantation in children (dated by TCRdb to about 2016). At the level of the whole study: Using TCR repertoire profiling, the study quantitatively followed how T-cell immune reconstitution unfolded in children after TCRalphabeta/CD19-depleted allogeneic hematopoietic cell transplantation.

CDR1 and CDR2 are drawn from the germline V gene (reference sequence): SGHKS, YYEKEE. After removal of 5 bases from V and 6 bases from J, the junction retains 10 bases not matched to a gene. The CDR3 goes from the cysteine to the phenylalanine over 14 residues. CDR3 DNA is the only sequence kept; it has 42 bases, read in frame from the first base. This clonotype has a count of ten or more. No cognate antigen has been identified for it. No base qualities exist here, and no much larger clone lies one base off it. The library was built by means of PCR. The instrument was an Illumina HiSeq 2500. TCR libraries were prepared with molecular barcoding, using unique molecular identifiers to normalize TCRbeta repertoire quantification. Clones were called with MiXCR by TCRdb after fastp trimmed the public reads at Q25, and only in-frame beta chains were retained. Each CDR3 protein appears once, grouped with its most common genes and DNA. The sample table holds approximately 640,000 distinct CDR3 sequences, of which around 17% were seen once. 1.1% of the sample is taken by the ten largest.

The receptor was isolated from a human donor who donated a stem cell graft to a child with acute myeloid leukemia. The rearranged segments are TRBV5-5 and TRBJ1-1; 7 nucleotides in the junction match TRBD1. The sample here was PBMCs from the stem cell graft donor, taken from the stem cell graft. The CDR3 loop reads CASRPTGMGAEAFF. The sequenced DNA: TGTGCCAGCAGGCCGACAGGGATGGGCGCTGAAGCTTTCTTT.